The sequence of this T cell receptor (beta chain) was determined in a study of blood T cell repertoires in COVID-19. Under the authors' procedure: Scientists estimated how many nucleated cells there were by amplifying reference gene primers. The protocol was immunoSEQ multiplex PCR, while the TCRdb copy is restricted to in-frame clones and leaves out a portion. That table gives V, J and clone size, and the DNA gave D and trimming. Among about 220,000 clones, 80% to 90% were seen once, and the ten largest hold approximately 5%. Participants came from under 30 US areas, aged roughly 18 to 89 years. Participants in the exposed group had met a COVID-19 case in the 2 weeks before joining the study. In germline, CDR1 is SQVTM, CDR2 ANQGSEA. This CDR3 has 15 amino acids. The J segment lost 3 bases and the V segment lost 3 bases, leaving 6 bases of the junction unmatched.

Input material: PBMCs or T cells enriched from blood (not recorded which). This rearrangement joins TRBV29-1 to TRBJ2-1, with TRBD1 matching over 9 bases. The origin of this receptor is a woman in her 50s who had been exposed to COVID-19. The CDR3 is CSVETGTGLYNEQFF. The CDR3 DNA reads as TGCAGCGTTGAGACCGGGACAGGGCTCTACAATGAGCAGTTCTTC.